These 16 T cell receptor beta chains were all obtained from the same sample, sequenced in a study of shared clonotypes between healthy human individuals. Profiled with immunoSEQ multiplex PCR; TCRdb holds only in-frame clones, not every one. This table holds fewer than 1 million clones, around 96% found once. Naivety among CD8 cells was defined by CD45RO negativity and positive CCR7 selection, thereby excluding terminally differentiated effector memory CD45RA+ cells. Input material: naive CD8+ T cells sorted from blood. All receptors derive from a man aged 30 to 45 in good health.

J is TRBJ2-2 and V is TRBV28; D not resolved. V gave up 9 bases and J gave up 1 base, with 9 bases separating them. The CDR3 spans 13 residues. Germline lookup yields CDR1 MDHEN and CDR2 SYDVKM. CDR3 in amino acids: CASPCWNTGELFF. The DNA for the CDR3 is TGTGCCAGTCCATGCTGGAACACCGGGGAGCTGTTTTTT.

As concerns this clone: Other DNA sequences in this sample translate to the same CDR3. The chain has TRBV28 and TRBJ2-3; 9 nucleotides agree with TRBD2. The CDR3 is 15 residues long. The V gene's germline CDR1 is MDHEN and CDR2 SYDVKM. J lost 1 base, V lost 6 bases, and 5 bases had no gene match. This chain's CDR3 is CASSPGLAGTDTQYF. The DNA for the CDR3 is TGTGCCAGCAGCCCGGGACTAGCTGGCACAGATACGCAGTATTTT. The full variable domain, rest sourced from reference TRBV28 and TRBJ2-3, is DVKVTQSSRYLVKRTGEKVFLECVQDMDHENMFWYRQDPGLGLRLIYFSYDVKMKEKGDIPEGYSVSREKKERFSLILESASTNQTSMYLCASSPGLAGTDTQYFGPGTRLTVL.

The chain combines TRBV28 with TRBJ2-3; TRBD2 agrees at 8 bases. The length of the CDR3 is 16 residues. Losses at the gene ends were 2 bases for V and 4 bases for J; bases not matched to a gene: 8. Germline assignment: CDR1 MDHEN and CDR2 SYDVKM. The CDR3 nucleotides are TGTGCCAGCAGTTTAAGTAGCGGGAATCTCGCAGATACGCAGTATTTT. Its translation: CASSLSSGNLADTQYF.

Concerning this clone: Other DNA sequences in this sample translate to the same CDR3. The chain links TRBV27 to TRBJ2-5, with D maybe TRBD2 (5 bases). The CDR3 runs 14 residues. The V gene's germline CDR1 is MNHEY and CDR2 SMNVEV (reference sequence). With 3 bases removed from V and 5 bases from J, the gap between germline ends came to 13 bases. The chain's CDR3 is CASSLLGGSETQYF. Here the CDR3 DNA reads TGTGCCAGCAGTTTGCTGGGCGGGTCGGAGACCCAGTACTTC.

Concerning this clone: Other DNA sequences from this sample encode an identical CDR3 as well. The chain has TRBV7-6 and TRBJ2-6; D gene ambiguous. The CDR3 is 14 amino acids. From germline, CDR1 is SGHVS and CDR2 FNYEAQ. The V gene lost 1 base and the J gene lost 2 bases, with 3 bases spanning the gap. The CDR3 reads CASSLEAGANVLTF. The CDR3 nucleotides read TGTGCCAGCAGCTTAGAGGCTGGGGCCAACGTCCTGACTTTC.

V is TRBV4-2 and J is TRBJ2-7, with 7 bases aligning to TRBD1. This CDR3 comprises 14 residues. After removal of 4 bases from V and 4 bases from J, the junction contained 7 bases not matched to a gene. Germline V gene lookup returns CDR1 LGHNA and CDR2 YNFKEQ. For the CDR3, the DNA is TGTGCCAGCAGCCCGGACAGGTTGGGGTACGAGCAGTACTTC. This gives the protein CASSPDRLGYEQYF.

The chain combines TRBV4-1 with TRBJ2-7; TRBD2 agrees at 7 bases. After removal of 0 bases from V and 3 bases from J, the junction contained 5 bases not matched to a gene. CDR1 and CDR2 (germline): MGHRA, YSYEKL. The length of the CDR3 is 15 residues. Written as DNA, the CDR3 is TGCGCCAGCAGCCAAGATCGGGGGGTAAACTACGAGCAGTACTTC. This codes for CASSQDRGVNYEQYF.

The V and J genes are TRBV7-9 and TRBJ2-6; D gene ambiguous. The germline V gene encodes CDR1 SEHNR and CDR2 FQNEAQ (reference sequence). The V gene lost 2 bases and the J gene lost 0 bases, with 5 bases spanning the gap. The CDR3 totals 15 residues. The CDR3 here is CASSLKDSGANVLTF. The CDR3 region has the DNA TGTGCCAGCAGCTTAAAGGACTCTGGGGCCAACGTCCTGACTTTC.

This chain links TRBV9 with TRBJ2-5; D is perhaps TRBD1 (6 bases). The CDR3 length is 16 residues. The ends were cut back, 0 bases at V and 5 bases at J, with 17 bases in the middle. Germline CDR1 and CDR2: SGDLS and YYNGEE. The CDR3 protein is CASSVASVGTYETQYF. DNA of the CDR3: TGTGCCAGCAGCGTAGCCTCGGTGGGGACATATGAGACCCAGTACTTC.

The chain joins TRBV27 to TRBJ2-3, with D uncertain. Germline CDR1 and CDR2: MNHEY and SMNVEV (reference sequence). CDR3 size: 15 residues. Trimming removed 1 base from V and 3 bases from J, with 11 bases in between. CDR3 sequence reads: CASSLFNSGTDTQYF. Here the CDR3 DNA reads TGTGCCAGCAGTTTATTTAACTCTGGGACAGATACGCAGTATTTT.

The table lists this clone with a count of one. The chain employs TRBV19 and TRBJ2-1; 7 nucleotides agree with TRBD2. Germline V gives CDR1 LNHDA, CDR2 SQIVND (reference sequence). CDR3 size: 14 residues. V shed 7 bases and J 3 bases; nucleotides not matched to a gene: 6. The CDR3 DNA reads TGTGCCAGTAACCGGGACTACAACTACAATGAGCAGTTCTTC. As protein: CASNRDYNYNEQFF.

V gene TRBV9 combines with J gene TRBJ2-1; no firm D call. V gave up 0 bases and J gave up 7 bases, with 11 bases separating them. Germline values: CDR1 SGDLS, CDR2 YYNGEE. The CDR3 runs to 14 residues. In DNA form, the CDR3 reads TGTGCCAGCAGCGTAGGGAGAAAGCCTAATGAGCAGTTCTTC. This encodes CASSVGRKPNEQFF.

The chain has TRBV28 and TRBJ2-7; the D is unclear. Germline loops: CDR1 MDHEN, CDR2 SYDVKM. Trimming pared 8 bases from V and 2 bases from J, leaving 10 bases between. The CDR3 sequence is 12 residues long. The DNA of the CDR3 is TGTGCCAGCGGGCTAGTCCCCTACGAGCAGTACTTC. Its translation: CASGLVPYEQYF.

The V and J genes are TRBV29-1 and TRBJ2-1; D is unclear. Trimming took 7 bases from V and 4 from J, leaving 11 bases between them. Germline assignment: CDR1 SQVTM and CDR2 ANQGSEA. The CDR3 length is 12 residues. The CDR3: CSEMDGYNEQFF. In nucleotides, the CDR3 is TGCAGCGAAATGGACGGGTACAATGAGCAGTTCTTC.

The V and J genes are TRBV29-1 and TRBJ2-5; 9 bases map to TRBD2. The J call may be wrong; the DNA end is better matched by TRBJ2-7. Germline CDR1 and CDR2: SQVTM and ANQGSEA. The CDR3 runs to 16 residues. This chain's CDR3 is CSVELLGTSNPYEQYF. The CDR3 region has the DNA TGCAGCGTTGAGTTATTAGGGACTAGCAACCCCTACGAGCAGTACTTC.

Of note for this clone: Other DNA sequences in this specimen translate into the identical CDR3. The V gene is TRBV5-1, the J gene TRBJ1-1, with TRBD1 identical over 7 bases. This CDR3 contains 14 residues. Unmatched junction bases numbered 3, after V lost 0 bases and J lost 4 bases. CDR1 and CDR2 (germline): SGHRS, YFSETQ. The CDR3 nucleotides are TGCGCCAGCAGCTTGGACAGGGGTGGCACTGAAGCTTTCTTT. Its protein product is CASSLDRGGTEAFF.